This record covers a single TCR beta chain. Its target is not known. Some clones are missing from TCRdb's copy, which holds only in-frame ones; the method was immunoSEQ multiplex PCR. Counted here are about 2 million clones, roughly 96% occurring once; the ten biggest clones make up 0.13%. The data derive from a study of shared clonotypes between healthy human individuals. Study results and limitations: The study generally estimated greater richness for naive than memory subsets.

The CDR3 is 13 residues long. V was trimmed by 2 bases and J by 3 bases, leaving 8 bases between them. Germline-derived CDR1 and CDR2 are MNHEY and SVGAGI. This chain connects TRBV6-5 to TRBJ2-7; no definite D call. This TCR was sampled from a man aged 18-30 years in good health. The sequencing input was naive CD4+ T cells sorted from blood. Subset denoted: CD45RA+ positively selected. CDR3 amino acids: CASSYTYNYEQYF. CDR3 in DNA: TGTGCCAGCAGTTACACTTACAACTACGAGCAGTACTTC.